Sequencing of this T cell receptor (beta chain) was carried out in a study of blood T cell repertoires in COVID-19. In the authors' workflow: It was from reference gene primer amplification that nucleated cell counts were estimated. Measured with immunoSEQ multiplex PCR; TCRdb has only the in-frame clones, and not every one. The V and J calls and the clone size are those of that table, but D and trimming were determined from the DNA. The sample contains around 150,000 clones, roughly four fifths of which appear only once. CDR3 size: 15 residues. CDR1 and CDR2 (germline): LGHNT, FRNRAP. Trimming removed 0 bases at V and 0 bases at J, with 7 bases between.

This TCR was recovered from a woman aged 80 or over in a cohort sampled during active or convalescent COVID-19. The chain uses TRBV12-5 and TRBJ2-3, with D maybe TRBD1 (6 bases). The sequencing input was peripheral blood. The CDR3 region is CASGLVQGSTDTQYF. CDR3 DNA sequence: TGTGCTAGTGGTTTGGTACAGGGTAGCACAGATACGCAGTATTTT.